Below, one T cell receptor (beta chain) is given with its context. At one end the junction does not follow the germline gene, possibly because of a read error. The data were taken from a study of Ad26.COV2.S vaccination and SARS-CoV-2 variants. The CDR3 contains 12 residues. Looked up from germline, CDR1 is KGHSY and CDR2 is FQNENV. Sample treatment: around 19 received Ad26.COV2.S at low or high dose, single or two shots; about 5 received placebo; per-sample allocation not given. Samples were taken on day 63 after the first vaccine or placebo injection. The data were produced by immunoSEQ multiplex PCR, yet TCRdb's version contains in-frame clones alone and is incomplete. The top ten hold approximately 1.9% of the sample, which has about 400,000 clones, about 89% seen once.

The material sequenced was peripheral blood, taken in a trial of Ad26.COV2.S vaccine versus placebo. This TCR came from a person between 18 and 60 years old who received the Ad26.COV2.S COVID-19 vaccine or a placebo. This rearrangement joins TRBV16 to TRBJ2-6; D tentatively reads TRBD1 or TRBD2 (5 bases each). The CDR3 DNA reads as TGTGCCAGCAGCCAATCCGGGGCTAGCCGGTCTTTC. Protein: CASSQSGASRSF.